The clone carrying this TCR beta chain was picked up many times. The antigen remains undetermined. Patients were left out if they had other autoimmune diseases, uncontrolled infections, pregnancy or lactation. This sample stems from a study of Graves' ophthalmopathy and Graves' hyperthyroidism. Broader study findings: Most expanded clonotypes in thyroid above 0.001 frequency also showed up in blood. The model achieved under 71% sensitivity and 72.22% specificity for ophthalmopathy progression.

Germline V CDR1 and CDR2: SGHAT, FQNNGV. The CDR3 is 16 amino acids. Trimming took off 2 bases at V and 0 bases at J, with 14 bases between the two ends. RNA transcripts served as template for amplifying TCR beta CDR3 sequences. HTBI-primed RT-PCR formed the first round, and a multiplex PCR formed the second. TCRdb called the multiplex PCR reads again in MiXCR, with one record for every CDR3 protein. The data hold about 180,000 distinct CDR3 sequences, with less than 45% observed a single time. The clonotype was recovered from a woman aged 40 to 49 with Graves' ophthalmopathy. The sequenced material came from peripheral blood. V gene TRBV11-2 combines with J gene TRBJ2-7; no clear D. CDR3: CASSLNQPRSSYEQYF. The CDR3 DNA sequence: TGTGCCAGCAGCTTAAATCAACCTAGGAGCTCCTACGAGCAGTACTTC. The variable domain in full, completed from reference TRBV11-2 and TRBJ2-7, reads EAGVAQSPRYKIIEKRQSVAFWCNPISGHATLYWYQQILGQGPKLLIQFQNNGVVDDSQLPKDRFSAERLKGVDSTLKIQPAKLEDSAVYLCASSLNQPRSSYEQYFGPGTRLTVT.